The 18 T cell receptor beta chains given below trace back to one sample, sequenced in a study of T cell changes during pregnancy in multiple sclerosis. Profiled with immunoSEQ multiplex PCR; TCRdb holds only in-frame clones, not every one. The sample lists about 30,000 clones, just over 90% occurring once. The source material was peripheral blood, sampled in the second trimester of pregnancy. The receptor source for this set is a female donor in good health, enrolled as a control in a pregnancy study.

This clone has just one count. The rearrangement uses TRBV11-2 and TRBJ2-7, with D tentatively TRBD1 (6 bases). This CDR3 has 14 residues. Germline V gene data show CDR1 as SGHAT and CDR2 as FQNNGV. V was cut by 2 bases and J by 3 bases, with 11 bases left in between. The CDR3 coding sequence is TGTGCCAGCAGCTTATACAGGGAATTCTACGAGCAGTACTTC. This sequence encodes CASSLYREFYEQYF.

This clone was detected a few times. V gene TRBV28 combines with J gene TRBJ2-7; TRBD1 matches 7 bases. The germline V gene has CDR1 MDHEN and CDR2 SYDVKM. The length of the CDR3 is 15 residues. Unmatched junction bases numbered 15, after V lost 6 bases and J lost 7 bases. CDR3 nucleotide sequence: TGTGCCAGCAGCCGCCTGAGACAGGGACCTCGGGAGCAGTACTTC. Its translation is CASSRLRQGPREQYF.

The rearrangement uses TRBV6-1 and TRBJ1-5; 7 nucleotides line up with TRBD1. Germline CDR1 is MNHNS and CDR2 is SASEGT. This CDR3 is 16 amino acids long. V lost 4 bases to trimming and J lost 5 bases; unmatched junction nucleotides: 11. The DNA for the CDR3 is TGTGCCAGCAGTGTCCCGGCCCCCAGGGGGGATCAGCCCCAGCATTTT. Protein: CASSVPAPRGDQPQHF.

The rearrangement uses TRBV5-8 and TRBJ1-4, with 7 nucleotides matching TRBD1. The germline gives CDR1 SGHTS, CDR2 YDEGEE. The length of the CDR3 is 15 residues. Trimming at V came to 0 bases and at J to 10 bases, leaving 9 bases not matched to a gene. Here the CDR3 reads CASSLVGTGVGKLFF. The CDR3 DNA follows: TGTGCCAGCAGCTTGGTTGGCACAGGGGTCGGAAAACTGTTTTTT.

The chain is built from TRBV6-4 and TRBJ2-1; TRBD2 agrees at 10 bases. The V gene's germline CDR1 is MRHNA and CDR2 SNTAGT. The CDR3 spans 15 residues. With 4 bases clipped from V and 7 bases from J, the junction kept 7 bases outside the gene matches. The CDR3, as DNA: TGTGCCAGCAGTGCCACTAGCGGGGAGGGGAATGAGCAGTTCTTC. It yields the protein CASSATSGEGNEQFF.

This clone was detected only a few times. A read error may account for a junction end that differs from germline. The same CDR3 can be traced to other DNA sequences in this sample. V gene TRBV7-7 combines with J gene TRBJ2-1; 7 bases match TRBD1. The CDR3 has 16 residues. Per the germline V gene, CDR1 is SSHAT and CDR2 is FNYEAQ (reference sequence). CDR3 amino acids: CASSRTGLPPYNEQFF. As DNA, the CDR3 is TGTGCTAGCAGCCGGACAGGCCTCCCCCCTTACAATGAGCAGTTCTTC.

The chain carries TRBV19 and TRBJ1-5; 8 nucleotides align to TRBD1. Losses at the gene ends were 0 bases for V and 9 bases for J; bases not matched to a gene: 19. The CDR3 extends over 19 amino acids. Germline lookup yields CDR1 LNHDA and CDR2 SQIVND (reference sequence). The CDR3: CASSIDREGLGQGKRPQHF. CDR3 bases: TGTGCCAGTAGTATAGATCGGGAAGGACTTGGACAGGGAAAGCGGCCCCAGCATTTT.

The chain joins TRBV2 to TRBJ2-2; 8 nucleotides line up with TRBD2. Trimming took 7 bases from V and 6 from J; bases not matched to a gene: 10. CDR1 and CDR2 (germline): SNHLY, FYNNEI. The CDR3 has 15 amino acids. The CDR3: CASNREREPAGELFF. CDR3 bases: TGTGCCAGCAATCGGGAGCGGGAGCCCGCCGGGGAGCTGTTTTTT.

For the CDR3, the DNA is TGTGCCAGCAGTCCCGGGACAGGGTTGGCCTATGGCTACACCTTC. Translated, it gives CASSPGTGLAYGYTF. V is TRBV27 and J is TRBJ1-2; 9 nucleotides line up with TRBD1. This CDR3 has 15 amino acids. The V gene end was trimmed by 5 bases and the J gene end by 4 bases; junction bases not matched to a gene: 8. Per germline, CDR1 MNHEY and CDR2 SMNVEV (reference sequence).

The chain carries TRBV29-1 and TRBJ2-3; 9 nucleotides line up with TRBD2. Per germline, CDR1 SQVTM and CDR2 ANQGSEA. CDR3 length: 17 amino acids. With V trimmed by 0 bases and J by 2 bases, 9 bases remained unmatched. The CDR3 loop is CSVEEERGERFTDTQYF. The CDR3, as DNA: TGCAGCGTTGAAGAAGAGCGGGGGGAACGTTTCACAGATACGCAGTATTTT.

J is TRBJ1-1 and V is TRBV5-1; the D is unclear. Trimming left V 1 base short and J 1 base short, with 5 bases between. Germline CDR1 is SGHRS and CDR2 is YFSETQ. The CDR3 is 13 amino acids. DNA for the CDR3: TGCGCCAGCAGCTTGAACAGGAACACTGAAGCTTTCTTT. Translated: CASSLNRNTEAFF.

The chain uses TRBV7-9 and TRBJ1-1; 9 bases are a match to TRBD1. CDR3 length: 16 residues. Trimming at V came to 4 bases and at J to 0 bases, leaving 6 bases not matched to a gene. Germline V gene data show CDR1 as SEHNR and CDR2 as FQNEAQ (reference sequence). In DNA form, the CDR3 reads TGTGCCAGCAGCTCCGGGACAGGGTTTATGAACACTGAAGCTTTCTTT. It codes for CASSSGTGFMNTEAFF.

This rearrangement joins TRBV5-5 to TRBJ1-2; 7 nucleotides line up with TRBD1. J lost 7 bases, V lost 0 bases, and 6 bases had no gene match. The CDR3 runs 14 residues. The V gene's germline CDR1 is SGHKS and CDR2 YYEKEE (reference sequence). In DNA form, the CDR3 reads TGTGCCAGCAGCTTGGACAGGGGTAAATTTGGCTACACCTTC. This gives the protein CASSLDRGKFGYTF.

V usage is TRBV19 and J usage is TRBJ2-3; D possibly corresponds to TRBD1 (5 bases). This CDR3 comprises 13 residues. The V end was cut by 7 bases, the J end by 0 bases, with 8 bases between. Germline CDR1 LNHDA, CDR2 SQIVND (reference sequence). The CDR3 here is CASTPGSTDTQYF. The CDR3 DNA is TGTGCCAGTACCCCAGGGAGCACAGATACGCAGTATTTT. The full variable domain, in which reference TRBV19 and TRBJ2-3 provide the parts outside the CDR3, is DGGITQSPKYLFRKEGQNVTLSCEQNLNHDAMYWYRQDPGQGLRLIYYSQIVNDFQKGDIAEGYSVSREKKESFPLTVTSAQKNPTAFYLCASTPGSTDTQYFGPGTRLTVL.

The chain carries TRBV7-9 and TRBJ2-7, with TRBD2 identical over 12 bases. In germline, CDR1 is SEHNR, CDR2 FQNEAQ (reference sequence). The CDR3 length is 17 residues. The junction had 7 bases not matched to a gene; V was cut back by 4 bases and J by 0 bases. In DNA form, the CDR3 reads TGTGCCAGCAGCTCAAAGACTAGCGGGGGAACCTCCTACGAGCAGTACTTC. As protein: CASSSKTSGGTSYEQYF.

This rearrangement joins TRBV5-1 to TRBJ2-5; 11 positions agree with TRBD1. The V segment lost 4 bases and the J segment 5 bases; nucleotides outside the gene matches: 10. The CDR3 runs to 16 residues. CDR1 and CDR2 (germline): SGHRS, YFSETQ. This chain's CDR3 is CASSPNGQGAGETQYF. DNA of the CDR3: TGCGCCAGCAGCCCTAACGGACAGGGGGCTGGTGAGACCCAGTACTTC.

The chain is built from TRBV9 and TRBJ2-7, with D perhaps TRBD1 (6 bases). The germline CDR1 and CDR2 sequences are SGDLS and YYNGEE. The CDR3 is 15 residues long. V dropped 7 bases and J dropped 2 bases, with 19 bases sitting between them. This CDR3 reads CASSKTGSRTYEQYF. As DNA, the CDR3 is TGTGCCAGCTCGAAAACAGGGAGCAGGACCTACGAGCAGTACTTC.

The CDR3: CASSFAGIDPSYEQYF. The CDR3 nucleotides are TGTGCCAGCAGCTTCGCGGGGATAGATCCGTCCTACGAGCAGTACTTC. V and J are TRBV5-4 and TRBJ2-7, with D possibly TRBD2 on 6 matching bases. V was trimmed by 2 bases and J by 1 base, leaving 16 bases between them. Germline V gene lookup returns CDR1 SGHNT and CDR2 YYREEE (reference sequence). The CDR3 sequence is 16 residues long.